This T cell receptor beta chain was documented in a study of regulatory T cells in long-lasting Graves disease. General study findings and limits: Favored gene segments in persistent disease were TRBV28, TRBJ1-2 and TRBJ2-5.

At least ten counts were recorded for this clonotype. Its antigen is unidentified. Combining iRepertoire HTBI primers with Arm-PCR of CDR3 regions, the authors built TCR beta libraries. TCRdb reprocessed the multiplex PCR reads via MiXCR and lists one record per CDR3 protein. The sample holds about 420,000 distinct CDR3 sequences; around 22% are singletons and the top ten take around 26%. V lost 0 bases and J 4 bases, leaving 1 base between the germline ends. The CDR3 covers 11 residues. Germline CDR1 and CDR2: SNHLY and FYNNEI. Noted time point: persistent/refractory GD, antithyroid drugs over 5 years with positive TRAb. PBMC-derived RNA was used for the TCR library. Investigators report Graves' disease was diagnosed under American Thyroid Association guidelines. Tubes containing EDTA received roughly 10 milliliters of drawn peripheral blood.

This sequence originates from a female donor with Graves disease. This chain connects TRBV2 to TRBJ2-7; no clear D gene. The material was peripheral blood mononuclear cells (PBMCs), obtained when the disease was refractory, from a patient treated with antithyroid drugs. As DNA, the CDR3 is TGTGCCAGCAGTGAAGCGTACGAGCAGTACTTC. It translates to CASSEAYEQYF. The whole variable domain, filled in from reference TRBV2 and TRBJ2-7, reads EPEVTQTPSHQVTQMGQEVILRCVPISNHLYFYWYRQILGQKVEFLVSFYNNEISEKSEIFDDQFSVERPDGSNFTLKIRSTKLEDSAMYFCASSEAYEQYFGPGTRLTVT.